The T cell receptor (beta chain) described here comes from a study of a mutant IDH1 vaccine in newly diagnosed glioma. Overall study context: The treated population exhibited a male proportion of around 62%, a female proportion of 37.5%, and a mean age of about 40 years. It was radiotherapy, temozolomide, or both that patients received previously, with most receiving both. Points from the study as a whole: Immune responses induced by the vaccine were seen in 93.3% of patients, spanning multiple MHC alleles.

Time point specified: baseline, week 1 (first vaccination visit). The treatment was: pre-vaccination baseline after standard-of-care therapy. Comment on this clone: Its antigen is not identified.

Produced via immunoSEQ multiplex PCR; TCRdb's table is partial and in-frame only. Of about 36,000 clones detected, around 80% appear once; the ten largest clones hold approximately 9%. The CDR3 runs to 13 residues. The V gene's germline CDR1 is LNHDA and CDR2 SQIVND (reference sequence). J lost 0 bases, V lost 7 bases, and 3 bases had no gene match. This chain connects TRBV19 to TRBJ2-7, with 7 bases lining up with TRBD1. Sequenced material: PBMCs, taken from a glioma patient treated with radiotherapy, temozolomide or both. This TCR came from a man between 40 and 49 years old with glioma. Some clones in this sample may be carry-over from other donors' samples. CDR3 residues: CASIGDSSYEQYF. CDR3 coding DNA: TGTGCCAGTATTGGGGACAGCTCCTACGAGCAGTACTTC.